This T cell receptor beta chain was found in a study of neurological immune-mediated disorders. This clonotype was seen repeatedly, ten times or more. The antigen remains undetermined. Study-wide results and caveats: TCR clonal expansion peaked in HTLV-1-associated myelopathy patients and was lowest in multiple sclerosis patients. The study found no CDR3 amino acid sequences shared by expanded clones across subjects, suggesting private repertoires in all groups.

The making of cDNA relied on 5'RACE with 10-nucleotide random UMIs. A single record per CDR3 protein comes from TCRdb applying MiXCR to the 5' RACE reads. The table includes around 25,000 distinct CDR3 sequences, roughly 13% detected once. Preparation of the unsorted libraries drew on 2 million PBMCs stored at -80 C. The CDR3 loop spans 15 amino acids. Germline V gene data show CDR1 as SGHRS and CDR2 as YFSETQ. V was pared by 3 bases and J by 0 bases, with 9 bases between. This sequence was found in a woman aged 40 to 55 with HTLV-1-associated myelopathy (HAM/TSP). The rearrangement joins TRBV5-1 to TRBJ1-4; a possible D gene is TRBD1 (5 bases). The material sequenced was PBMCs. The CDR3 coding sequence is TGCGCCAGCAGCTGGGACGTCTCAACTAATGAAAAACTGTTTTTT. Protein product: CASSWDVSTNEKLFF.